These 9 T cell receptor beta chains were all obtained from the same sample, sequenced in a study of Graves' ophthalmopathy and Graves' hyperthyroidism. RNA transcripts served as template for amplifying TCR beta CDR3 sequences. Second-round multiplex PCR came after first-round RT-PCR with HTBI primers. TCRdb re-analysed the multiplex PCR reads in MiXCR, keeping a single row per CDR3 protein. This repertoire shows more than 300,000 distinct CDR3 sequences, 15% found once; its top ten account for 5.5% to 7%. What was sequenced was peripheral blood. The source is a woman aged 18-29 years with stable Graves' hyperthyroidism.

J is TRBJ2-7 and V is TRBV6-2 or TRBV6-3, with a tentative D call TRBD2 (6 bases). The V gene's germline CDR1 is MNHEY and CDR2 SVGEGT. The V and J ends lost 7 bases and 1 base respectively, with 11 bases between them. The CDR3 loop spans 13 amino acids. The DNA of the CDR3 is TGTGCCAGCATCCTTAGCGGATCCTACGAGCAGTACTTC. This sequence encodes CASILSGSYEQYF.

This clonotype was counted many times. The chain couples TRBV6-1 to TRBJ1-1; D uncertain. Trimming cost V 3 bases and J 11 bases, with 19 bases left between them. Germline V lookup: CDR1 MNHNS, CDR2 SASEGT. The CDR3 totals 14 residues. The DNA for the CDR3 is TGTGCCAGCAGTGACCGACCTCAAGGCAAGACGGCTTTCTTT. Its protein product is CASSDRPQGKTAFF.

This clonotype has just one count. The gene calls are TRBV4-1 and TRBJ2-7; 14 bases line up with TRBD2. The V segment lost 4 bases and the J segment 2 bases; nucleotides outside the gene matches: 10. From germline, CDR1 is MGHRA and CDR2 YSYEKL. This CDR3 comprises 18 residues. CDR3 in amino acids: CASSLGLAGASEPYEQYF. CDR3 DNA: TGCGCCAGCAGCCTGGGACTAGCGGGGGCCTCCGAACCCTACGAGCAGTACTTC.

This clonotype showed up many times. The chain couples TRBV6-1 to TRBJ1-1; 7 bases are shared with TRBD1. CDR1 is MNHNS and CDR2 is SASEGT in the germline V gene. This CDR3 has 16 amino acids. After removal of 0 bases from V and 1 base from J, the junction contained 5 bases not matched to a gene. This CDR3 reads CASSEAPRQGNTEAFF. CDR3 coding DNA: TGTGCCAGCAGTGAAGCGCCGAGACAGGGGAACACTGAAGCTTTCTTT.

This clonotype came up many times. The rearrangement uses TRBV9 and TRBJ1-2, with D possibly TRBD1 on 5 matching bases. Germline CDR1 reads SGDLS; CDR2 reads YYNGEE. The CDR3 totals 15 residues. Trimming took off 0 bases at V and 2 bases at J, with 11 bases between the two ends. The CDR3 loop is CASSVGGATNYGYTF. Here the CDR3 DNA reads TGTGCCAGCAGCGTAGGAGGGGCTACGAACTATGGCTACACCTTC.

The genes are TRBV7-2 and TRBJ2-5; D gene uncertain. The V gene's germline CDR1 is SGHTA and CDR2 FQGNSA. Trimming stripped 2 bases from V and 1 base from J, with 11 bases between. The CDR3 has 15 residues. CDR3 DNA: TGTGCCAGCAGCTTACGTTGGGCCCCCCAAGAGACCCAGTACTTC. Residues: CASSLRWAPQETQYF.

Ten or more counts support this clonotype. The CDR3 sequence: CSARVVTTNTGELFF. CDR3 nucleotides: TGCAGTGCTAGAGTCGTGACTACGAACACCGGGGAGCTGTTTTTT. The chain couples TRBV20-1 to TRBJ2-2; a weak D match, TRBD2 (5 bases). Trimming left V 1 base short and J 0 bases short, with 9 bases between. The germline gives CDR1 DFQATT, CDR2 SNEGSKA (reference sequence). The CDR3 runs to 15 residues.

This chain uses TRBV5-1 with TRBJ1-1; tentative D call: TRBD1 (5 bases). CDR1 is SGHRS, CDR2 YFSETQ, per germline. This CDR3 is built from 13 residues. The V gene lost 4 bases and the J gene lost 0 bases, with 7 bases spanning the gap. The CDR3 DNA sequence: TGCGCCAGCAGCGGGGCGATGAACACTGAAGCTTTCTTT. As protein: CASSGAMNTEAFF.

This clonotype was seen many times. This chain links TRBV20-1 with TRBJ1-1, with TRBD1 as a possible D gene (5 bases). Trimming removed 6 bases at V and 0 bases at J, with 17 bases between. This CDR3 is 15 amino acids long. Germline-derived CDR1 and CDR2 are DFQATT and SNEGSKA (reference sequence). The CDR3 spells CSALLGETMNTEAFF. CDR3 DNA sequence: TGCAGTGCCCTGCTAGGGGAGACCATGAACACTGAAGCTTTCTTT.